This T cell receptor (beta chain) was recorded in a study of CD8+ T cells in alopecia areata. Overall study: Those patients who were treated received oral tofacitinib, which was given at 5 to 10 mg twice daily for moderate-to-severe alopecia areata.

A word on this clone: Its target is not known.

Once RNA had been extracted, it was reverse transcribed into cDNA to act as the sequencing template. Using immunoSEQ multiplex PCR, the repertoire was profiled, and TCRdb retains in-frame clones only, with some absent. The table has 60,000 to 70,000 clones, approximately 45% seen once. Study-level results: Patients showed less clear TCR sequence sharing than mice, possibly partly because of HLA diversity.

The CDR3 runs 17 residues. Germline values: CDR1 GTSNPN, CDR2 SVGIG (reference sequence). Trimming stripped 0 bases from V and 4 bases from J, with 21 bases between. Sequenced material: CD8+ T cells sorted from blood, taken at week 0. The genes are TRBV30 and TRBJ1-1; D possibly corresponds to TRBD1 (6 bases). The source of this sequence is a human donor with alopecia areata. CDR3 residues: CAWSVVSMGAMSTEAFF. Here the CDR3 DNA reads TGTGCCTGGAGTGTAGTATCAATGGGGGCTATGAGCACTGAAGCTTTCTTT.